This T cell receptor beta chain was recorded in a study of cytomegalovirus exposure and HLA in healthy donors. Looking at the study overall: In a later analysis, the roughly 110 validation repertoires were reported to have used the same platform as the roughly 730 first-cohort repertoires.

The study, taken as a whole, reports: According to a subsequent analysis, TCR clusters from the first cohort were inclined to appear together in the 120 validation repertoires. The dataset shows that most TCR sequences were rare, while some public TCRs occurred in many donors. Reportedly, cytomegalovirus status was diagnosed with high sensitivity and specificity.

Clones were read by immunoSEQ multiplex PCR, and TCRdb kept only the in-frame ones, dropping some. Of 220,000 or so clones listed, over 80% are singletons. Of note for this clone: Its target is not known.

The material sequenced was PBMCs. The sequence was obtained from a woman between 18 and 30 years old in good health and CMV-seronegative.

The chain's CDR3 is CASSPDRGSYEQYF. For the CDR3, the DNA is TGTGCCAGCAGCCCAGACAGGGGCTCCTACGAGCAGTACTTC. The rearrangement joins TRBV7-9 to TRBJ2-7; 8 bases agree with TRBD1. CDR1 and CDR2 from the germline V gene are SEHNR and FQNEAQ (reference sequence). There are 14 residues in the CDR3. Trimming at V came to 5 bases and at J to 0 bases, leaving 3 bases not matched to a gene.